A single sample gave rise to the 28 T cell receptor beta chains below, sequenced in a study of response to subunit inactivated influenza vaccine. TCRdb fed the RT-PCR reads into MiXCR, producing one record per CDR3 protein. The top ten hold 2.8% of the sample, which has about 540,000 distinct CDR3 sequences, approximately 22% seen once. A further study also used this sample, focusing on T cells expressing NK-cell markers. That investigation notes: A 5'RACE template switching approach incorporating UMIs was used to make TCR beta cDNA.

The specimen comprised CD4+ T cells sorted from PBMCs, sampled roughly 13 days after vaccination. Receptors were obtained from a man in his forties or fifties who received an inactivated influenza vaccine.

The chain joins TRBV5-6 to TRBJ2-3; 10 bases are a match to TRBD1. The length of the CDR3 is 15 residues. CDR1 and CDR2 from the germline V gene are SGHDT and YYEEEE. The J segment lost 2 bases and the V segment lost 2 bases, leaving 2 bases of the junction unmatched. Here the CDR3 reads CASSFDRGPTDTQYF. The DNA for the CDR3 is TGTGCCAGCAGCTTCGACAGGGGGCCCACAGATACGCAGTATTTT. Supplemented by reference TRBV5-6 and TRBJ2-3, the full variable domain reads DAGVTQSPTHLIKTRGQQVTLRCSPKSGHDTVSWYQQALGQGPQFIFQYYEEEERQRGNFPDRFSGHQFPNYSSELNVNALLLGDSALYLCASSFDRGPTDTQYFGPGTRLTVL.

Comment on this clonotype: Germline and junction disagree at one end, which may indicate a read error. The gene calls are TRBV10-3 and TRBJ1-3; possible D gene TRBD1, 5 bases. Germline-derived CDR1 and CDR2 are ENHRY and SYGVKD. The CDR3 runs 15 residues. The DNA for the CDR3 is TGTGCCATCAGTGAAACAGGTGTCTCTGGAAACACCATATGTTTT. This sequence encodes CAISETGVSGNTICF.

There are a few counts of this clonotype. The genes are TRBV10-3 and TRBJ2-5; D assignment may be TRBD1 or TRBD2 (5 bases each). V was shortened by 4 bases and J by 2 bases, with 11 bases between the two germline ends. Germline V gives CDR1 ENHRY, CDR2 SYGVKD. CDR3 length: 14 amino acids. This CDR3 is CAISVGTEQETQYF. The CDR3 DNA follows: TGTGCCATCAGTGTCGGGACGGAACAAGAGACCCAGTACTTC.

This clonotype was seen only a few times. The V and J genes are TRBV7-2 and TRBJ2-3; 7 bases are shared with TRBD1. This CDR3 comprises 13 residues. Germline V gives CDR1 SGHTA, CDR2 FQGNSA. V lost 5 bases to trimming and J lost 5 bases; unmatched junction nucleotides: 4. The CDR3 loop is CASSEYRGDTQYF. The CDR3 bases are TGTGCCAGCAGCGAATACAGGGGAGATACGCAGTATTTT.

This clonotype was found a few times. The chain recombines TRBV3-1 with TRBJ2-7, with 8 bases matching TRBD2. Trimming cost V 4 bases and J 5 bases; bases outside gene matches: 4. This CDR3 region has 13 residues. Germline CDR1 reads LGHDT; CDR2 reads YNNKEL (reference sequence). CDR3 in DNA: TGTGCCAGCAGCCGGGGACTAGTCGACGAGCAGTACTTC. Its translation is CASSRGLVDEQYF.

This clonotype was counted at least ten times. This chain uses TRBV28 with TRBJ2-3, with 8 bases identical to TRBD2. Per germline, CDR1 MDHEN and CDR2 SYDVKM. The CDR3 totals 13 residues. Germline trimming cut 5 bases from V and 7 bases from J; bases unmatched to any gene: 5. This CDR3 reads CASSSIAGNTQYF. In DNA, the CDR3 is TGTGCCAGCAGTAGTATAGCGGGAAATACGCAGTATTTT.

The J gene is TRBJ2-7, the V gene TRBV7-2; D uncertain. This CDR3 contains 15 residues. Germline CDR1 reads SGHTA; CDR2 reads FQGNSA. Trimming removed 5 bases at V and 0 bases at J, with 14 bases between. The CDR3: CASSLPLYSSYEQYF. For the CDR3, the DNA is TGTGCCAGCAGCCTACCCTTATATAGCTCCTACGAGCAGTACTTC. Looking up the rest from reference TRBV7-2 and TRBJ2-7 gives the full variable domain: GAGVSQSPSNKVTEKGKDVELRCDPISGHTALYWYRQSLGQGLEFLIYFQGNSAPDKSGLPSDRFSAERTGGSVSTLTIQRTQQEDSAVYLCASSLPLYSSYEQYFGPGTRLTVT.

CDR3 sequence (DNA): TGTGCCACCAGTGCAACTGACAGGGACGACGAGCAGTACTTC. Translated: CATSATDRDDEQYF. This chain uses TRBV24-1 with TRBJ2-7; 7 nucleotides agree with TRBD1. The trim removed 5 bases at V and 5 bases at J, leaving 8 bases unmatched. The CDR3 is 14 amino acids. Germline V gene lookup returns CDR1 KGHDR and CDR2 SFDVKD.

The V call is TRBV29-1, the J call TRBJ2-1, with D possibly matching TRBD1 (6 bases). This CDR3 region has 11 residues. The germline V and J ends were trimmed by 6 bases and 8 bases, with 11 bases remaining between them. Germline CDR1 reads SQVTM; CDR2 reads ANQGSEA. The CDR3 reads CSVGTGHEQFF. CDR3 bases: TGCAGCGTGGGAACAGGGCATGAGCAGTTCTTC.

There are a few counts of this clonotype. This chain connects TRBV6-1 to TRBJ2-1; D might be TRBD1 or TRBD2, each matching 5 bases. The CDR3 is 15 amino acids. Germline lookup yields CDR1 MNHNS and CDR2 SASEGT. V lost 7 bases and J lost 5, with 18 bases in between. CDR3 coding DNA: TGTGCCAGCAAGGTAGTTGGGACGGGCAACAATGAGCAGTTCTTC. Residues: CASKVVGTGNNEQFF.

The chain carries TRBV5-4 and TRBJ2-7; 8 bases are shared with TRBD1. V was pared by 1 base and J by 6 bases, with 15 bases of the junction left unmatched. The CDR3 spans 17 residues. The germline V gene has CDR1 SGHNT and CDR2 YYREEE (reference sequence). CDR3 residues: CASSLLLQGAIGSEQYF. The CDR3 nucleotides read TGTGCCAGCAGCTTGTTACTCCAGGGGGCTATCGGTAGCGAGCAGTACTTC.

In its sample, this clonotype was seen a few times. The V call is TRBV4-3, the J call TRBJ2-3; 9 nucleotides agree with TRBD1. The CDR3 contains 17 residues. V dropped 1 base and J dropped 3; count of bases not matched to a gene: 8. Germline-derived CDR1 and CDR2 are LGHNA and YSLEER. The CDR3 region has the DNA TGCGCCAGCAGCCAAGTGCACAGGGGGCTTGGTACAGATACGCAGTATTTT. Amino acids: CASSQVHRGLGTDTQYF.

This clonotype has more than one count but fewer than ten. This CDR3 is CASSETPIQETQYF. In DNA form, the CDR3 reads TGTGCCAGCTCTGAAACGCCTATCCAAGAGACCCAGTACTTC. The chain uses TRBV19 and TRBJ2-5, with D unresolved. The germline V and J ends were trimmed by 9 bases and 1 base, with 15 bases remaining between them. Germline V gene data show CDR1 as LNHDA and CDR2 as SQIVND (reference sequence). The CDR3 has 14 residues.

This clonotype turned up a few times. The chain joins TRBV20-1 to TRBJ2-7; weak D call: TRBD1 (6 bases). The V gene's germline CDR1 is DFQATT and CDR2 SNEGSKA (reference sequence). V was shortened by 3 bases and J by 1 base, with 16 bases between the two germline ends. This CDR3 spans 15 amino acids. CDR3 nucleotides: TGCAGTGCTAGGCCAGGGGCCCTCCTATCCTACGAGCAGTACTTC. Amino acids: CSARPGALLSYEQYF.

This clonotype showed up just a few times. The CDR3 DNA is TGTGCCAGCAGGCTTCCCTTTCGTCTAGCGGGGAACACCGGGGAGCTGTTTTTT. This gives the protein CASRLPFRLAGNTGELFF. The V and J genes are TRBV11-1 and TRBJ2-2, with 8 bases aligning to TRBD2. Per the germline V gene, CDR1 is SGHAT and CDR2 is FQDESV (reference sequence). The junction had 13 bases not matched to a gene; V was cut back by 6 bases and J by 1 base. This CDR3 comprises 18 residues.

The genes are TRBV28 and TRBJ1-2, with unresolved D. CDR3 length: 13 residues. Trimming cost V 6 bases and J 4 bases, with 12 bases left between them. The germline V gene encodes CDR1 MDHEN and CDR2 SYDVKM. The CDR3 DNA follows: TGTGCCAGCAGCCTTAGGCCGTCCTATGGCTACACCTTC. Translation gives CASSLRPSYGYTF.

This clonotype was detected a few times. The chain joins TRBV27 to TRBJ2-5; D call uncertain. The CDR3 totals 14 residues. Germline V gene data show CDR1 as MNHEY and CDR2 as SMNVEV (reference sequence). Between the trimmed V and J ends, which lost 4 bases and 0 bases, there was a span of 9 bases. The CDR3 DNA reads TGTGCCAGCAGTTATACCCTCAACCAAGAGACCCAGTACTTC. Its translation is CASSYTLNQETQYF.

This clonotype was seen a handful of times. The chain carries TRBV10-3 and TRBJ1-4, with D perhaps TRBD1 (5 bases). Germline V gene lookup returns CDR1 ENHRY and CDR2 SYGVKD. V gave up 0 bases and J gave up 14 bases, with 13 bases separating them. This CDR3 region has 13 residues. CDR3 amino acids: CAISESSGTGLFF. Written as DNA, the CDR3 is TGTGCCATCAGTGAGTCTAGCGGAACAGGTCTGTTTTTT.

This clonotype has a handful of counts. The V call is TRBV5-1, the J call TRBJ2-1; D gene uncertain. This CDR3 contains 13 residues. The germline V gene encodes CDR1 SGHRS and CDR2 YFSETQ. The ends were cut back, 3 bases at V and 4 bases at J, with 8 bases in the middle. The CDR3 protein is CASSYSRYNEQFF. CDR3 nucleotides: TGCGCCAGCAGCTATTCAAGGTACAATGAGCAGTTCTTC.

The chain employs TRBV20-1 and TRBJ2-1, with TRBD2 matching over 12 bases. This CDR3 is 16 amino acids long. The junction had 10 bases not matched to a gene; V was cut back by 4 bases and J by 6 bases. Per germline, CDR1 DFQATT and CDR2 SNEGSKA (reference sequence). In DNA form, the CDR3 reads TGCAGTGCTATTCCCCTAGCGGGAGGGCCGGGCAATGAGCAGTTCTTC. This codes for CSAIPLAGGPGNEQFF.

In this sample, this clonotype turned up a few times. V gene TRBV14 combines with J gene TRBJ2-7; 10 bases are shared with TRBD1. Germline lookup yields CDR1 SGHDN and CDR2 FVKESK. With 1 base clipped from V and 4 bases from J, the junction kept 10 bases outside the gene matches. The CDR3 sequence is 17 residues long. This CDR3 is CASSQGRGTGVLYEQYF. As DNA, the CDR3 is TGTGCCAGCAGCCAAGGGCGCGGGACAGGGGTTTTGTACGAGCAGTACTTC.

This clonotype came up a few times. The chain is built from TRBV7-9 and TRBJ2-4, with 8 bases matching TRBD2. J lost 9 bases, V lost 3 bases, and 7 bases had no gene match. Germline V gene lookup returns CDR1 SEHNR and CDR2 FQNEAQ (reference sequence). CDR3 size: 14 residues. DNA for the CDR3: TGTGCCAGCAGCTTCGGGGGGACTAGAACCATTCAGTACTTC. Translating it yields CASSFGGTRTIQYF.

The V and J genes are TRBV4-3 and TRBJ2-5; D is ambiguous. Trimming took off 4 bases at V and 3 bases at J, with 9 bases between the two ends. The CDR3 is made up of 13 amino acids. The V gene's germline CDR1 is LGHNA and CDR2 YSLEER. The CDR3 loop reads CASSPQLEETQYF. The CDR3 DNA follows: TGCGCCAGCAGCCCGCAGCTGGAAGAGACCCAGTACTTC.

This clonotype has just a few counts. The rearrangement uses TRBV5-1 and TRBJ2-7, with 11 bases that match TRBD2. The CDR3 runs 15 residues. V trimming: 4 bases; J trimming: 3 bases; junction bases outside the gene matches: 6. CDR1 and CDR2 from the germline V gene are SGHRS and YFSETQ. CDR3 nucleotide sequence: TGCGCCAGCAGCATAGCGGGAGGGGCTCACTACGAGCAGTACTTC. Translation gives CASSIAGGAHYEQYF.

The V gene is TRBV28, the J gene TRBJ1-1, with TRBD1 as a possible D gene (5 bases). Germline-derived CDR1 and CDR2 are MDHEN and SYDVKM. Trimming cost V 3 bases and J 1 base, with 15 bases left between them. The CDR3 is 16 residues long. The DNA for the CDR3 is TGTGCCAGCAGTTTCACAGCAGGGTGGGAGAACACTGAAGCTTTCTTT. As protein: CASSFTAGWENTEAFF.

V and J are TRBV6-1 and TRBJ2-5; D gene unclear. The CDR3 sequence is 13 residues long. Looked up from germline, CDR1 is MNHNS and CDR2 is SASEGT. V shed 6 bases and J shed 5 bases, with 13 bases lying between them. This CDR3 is CASSAESWETQYF. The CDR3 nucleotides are TGTGCCAGCAGCGCAGAGTCGTGGGAGACCCAGTACTTC.

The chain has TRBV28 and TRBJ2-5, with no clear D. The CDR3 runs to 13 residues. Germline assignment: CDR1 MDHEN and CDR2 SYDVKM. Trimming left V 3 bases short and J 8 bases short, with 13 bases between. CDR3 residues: CASSLGSPETQYF. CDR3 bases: TGTGCCAGCAGTTTGGGGTCTCCGGAAACCCAGTACTTC.

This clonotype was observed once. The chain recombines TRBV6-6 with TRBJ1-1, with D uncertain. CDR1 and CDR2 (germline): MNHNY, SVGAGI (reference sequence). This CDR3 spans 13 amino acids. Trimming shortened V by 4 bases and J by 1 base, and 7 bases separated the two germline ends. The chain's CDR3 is CASSSLSNTEAFF. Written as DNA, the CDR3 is TGTGCCAGCAGTTCCCTTTCGAACACTGAAGCTTTCTTT.